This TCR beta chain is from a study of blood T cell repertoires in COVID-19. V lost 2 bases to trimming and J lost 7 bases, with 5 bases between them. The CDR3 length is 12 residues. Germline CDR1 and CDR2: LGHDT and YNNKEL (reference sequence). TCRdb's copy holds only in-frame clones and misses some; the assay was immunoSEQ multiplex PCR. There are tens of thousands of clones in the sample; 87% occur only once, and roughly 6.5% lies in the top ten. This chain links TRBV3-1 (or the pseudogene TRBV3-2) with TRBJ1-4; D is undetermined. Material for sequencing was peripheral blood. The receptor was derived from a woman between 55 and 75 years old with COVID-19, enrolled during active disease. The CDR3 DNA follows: TGTGCCAGCAGCCAAAGCCGTGAAAAACTGTTTTTT. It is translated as CASSQSREKLFF.